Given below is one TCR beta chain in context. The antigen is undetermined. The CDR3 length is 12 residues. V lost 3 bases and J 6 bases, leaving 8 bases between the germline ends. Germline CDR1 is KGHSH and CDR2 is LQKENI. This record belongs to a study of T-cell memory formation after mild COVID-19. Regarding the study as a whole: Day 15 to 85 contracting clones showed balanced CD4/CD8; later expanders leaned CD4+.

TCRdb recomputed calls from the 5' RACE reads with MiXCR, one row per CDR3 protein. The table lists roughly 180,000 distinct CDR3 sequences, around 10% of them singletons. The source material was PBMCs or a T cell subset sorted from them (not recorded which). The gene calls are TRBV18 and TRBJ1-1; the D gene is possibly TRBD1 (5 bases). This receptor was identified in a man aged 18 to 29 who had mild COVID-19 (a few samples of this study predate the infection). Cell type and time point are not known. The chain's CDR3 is CASSPRGAEAFF. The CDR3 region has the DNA TGTGCCAGCTCACCTAGGGGCGCTGAAGCTTTCTTT. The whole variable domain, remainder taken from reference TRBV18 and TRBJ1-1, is NAGVMQNPRHLVRRRGQEARLRCSPMKGHSHVYWYRQLPEEGLKFMVYLQKENIIDESGMPKERFSAEFPKEGPSILRIQQVVRGDSAAYFCASSPRGAEAFFGQGTRLTVV.